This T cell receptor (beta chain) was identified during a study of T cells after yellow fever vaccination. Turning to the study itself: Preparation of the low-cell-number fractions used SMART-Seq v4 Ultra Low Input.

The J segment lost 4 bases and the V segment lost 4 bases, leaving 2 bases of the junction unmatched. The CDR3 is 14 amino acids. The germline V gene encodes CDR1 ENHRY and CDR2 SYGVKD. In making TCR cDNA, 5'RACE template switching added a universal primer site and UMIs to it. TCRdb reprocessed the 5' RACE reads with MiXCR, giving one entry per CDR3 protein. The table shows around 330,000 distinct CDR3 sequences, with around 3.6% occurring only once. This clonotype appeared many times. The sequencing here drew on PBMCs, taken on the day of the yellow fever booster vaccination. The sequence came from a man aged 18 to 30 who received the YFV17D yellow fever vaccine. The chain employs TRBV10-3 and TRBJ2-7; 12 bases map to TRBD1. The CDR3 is CAISGGQGAYEQYF. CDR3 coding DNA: TGTGCCATCAGTGGGGGACAGGGGGCATACGAGCAGTACTTC.